The clone carrying this T cell receptor (beta chain) appeared a single time. Its antigen is still unknown. Produced via immunoSEQ multiplex PCR; TCRdb's table is partial and in-frame only. The profile shows 85,000 to 100,000 clones, around 90% of them singletons. CDR1 SGHRS and CDR2 YFSETQ come from the germline V gene. This CDR3 contains 16 residues. V gave up 0 bases and J gave up 1 base; unmatched junction bases: 5. The sample belongs to a study of graft-versus-host responses after intestinal transplantation. Study at large: Those transplanted obtained multivisceral, liver-intestinal, or isolated intestinal grafts. Anti-thymocyte globulin induction was given to all recipients, followed by tacrolimus and steroids for 2 to 3 years. Study findings and constraints: Graft-versus-host to host-versus-graft clonal ratios in allografts were high in patients with graft-donor T cell macrochimerism.

This sequence was found in a human donor who was the organ donor for an intestinal transplant. J is TRBJ1-1 and V is TRBV5-1; 8 nucleotides match TRBD1. The sample consisted of unstimulated CD4+ T cells sorted from spleen or lymph node cells, taken before transplant. CDR3 residues: CASSLEPQGANTEAFF. CDR3 coding DNA: TGCGCCAGCAGCTTGGAACCTCAGGGGGCGAACACTGAAGCTTTCTTT. Full variable domain (rest looked up from reference TRBV5-1 and TRBJ1-1): KAGVTQTPRYLIKTRGQQVTLSCSPISGHRSVSWYQQTPGQGLQFLFEYFSETQRNKGNFPGRFSGRQFSNSRSEMNVSTLELGDSALYLCASSLEPQGANTEAFFGQGTRLTVV.